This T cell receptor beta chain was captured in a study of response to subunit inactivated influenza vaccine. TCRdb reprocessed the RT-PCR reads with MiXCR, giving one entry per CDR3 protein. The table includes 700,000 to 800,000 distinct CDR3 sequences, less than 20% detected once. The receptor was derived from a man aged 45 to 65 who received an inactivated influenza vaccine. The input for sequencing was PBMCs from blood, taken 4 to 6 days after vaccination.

In DNA form, the CDR3 reads TGTGCCAGCAGTTTATTATTGACTAGCAGCACCGGGGAGCTGTTTTTT. Encoded protein: CASSLLLTSSTGELFF. This chain joins TRBV27 and TRBJ2-2; 7 bases agree with TRBD2. The CDR3 contains 16 residues. Trimming at V came to 1 base and at J to 4 bases, leaving 6 bases not matched to a gene. CDR1 and CDR2 from the germline V gene are MNHEY and SMNVEV (reference sequence).